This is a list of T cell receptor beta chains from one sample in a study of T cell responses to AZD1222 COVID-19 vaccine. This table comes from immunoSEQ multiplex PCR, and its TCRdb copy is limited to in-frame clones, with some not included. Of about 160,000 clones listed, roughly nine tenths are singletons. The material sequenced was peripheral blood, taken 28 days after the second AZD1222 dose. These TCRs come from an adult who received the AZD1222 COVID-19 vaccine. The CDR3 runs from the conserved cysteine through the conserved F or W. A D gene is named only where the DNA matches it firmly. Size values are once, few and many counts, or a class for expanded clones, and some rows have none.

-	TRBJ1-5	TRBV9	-	TGTGCCAGCAGCGTTGGGCCAACGAGAGGTCAGCCCCAGCATTTT	CASSVGPTRGQPQHF
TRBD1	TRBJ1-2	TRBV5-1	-	TGCGCCAGCAGCCTGTTGGGACAGGGTATCGGCAACTATGGCTACACCTTC	CASSLLGQGIGNYGYTF
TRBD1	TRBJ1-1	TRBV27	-	TGTGCCAGCAGTTTATTATACAGGGGGTCGGGAACTGAAGCTTTCTTT	CASSLLYRGSGTEAFF
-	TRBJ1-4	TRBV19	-	TGTGCCAGTAGTTTTCGGCCGCAGGCTAATGAAAAACTGTTTTTT	CASSFRPQANEKLFF
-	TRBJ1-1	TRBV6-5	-	TGTGCCAGCAGTTTTCAGGGAAGCACTGAAGCTTTCTTT	CASSFQGSTEAFF
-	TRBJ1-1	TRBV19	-	TGTGCCAGTAGTAAAGGACAAGTTACTGAAGCTTTCTTT	CASSKGQVTEAFF
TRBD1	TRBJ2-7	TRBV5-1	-	TGCGCCAGCAGCTGGGGACAGGACGAGCAGTACTTC	CASSWGQDEQYF
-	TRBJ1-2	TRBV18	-	TGTGCCAGCTCACCCCGAGACCCCGCAGCGGGCTATGGCTACACCTTC	CASSPRDPAAGYGYTF
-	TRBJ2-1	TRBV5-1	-	TGCGCCAGCAGCCAACCCGGCAATGAGCAGTTCTTC	CASSQPGNEQFF
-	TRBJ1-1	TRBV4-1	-	TGCGCCAGCAGCCAAGAATTAGGGACTGAAGCTTTCTTT	CASSQELGTEAFF
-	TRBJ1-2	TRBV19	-	TGTGCCAGTAGTCCCGGGTATGGCTACACCTTC	CASSPGYGYTF
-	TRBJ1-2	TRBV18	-	TGTGCCAGCTCACCTATAGACAGAAACTATGGCTACACCTTC	CASSPIDRNYGYTF
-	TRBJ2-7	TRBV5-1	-	TGCGCCAGCAGCTCGGACAATTACCTCTACGAGCAGTACTTC	CASSSDNYLYEQYF
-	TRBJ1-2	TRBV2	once	TGTGCCAGCGGGGACGGGCAGGGAACCTATGGCTACACCTTC	CASGDGQGTYGYTF
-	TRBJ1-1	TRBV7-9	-	TGTGCCAGCGACTTAGGCGGCGTTCGGAACACTGAAGCTTTCTTT	CASDLGGVRNTEAFF
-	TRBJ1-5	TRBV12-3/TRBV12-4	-	TGTGCCAGCAAAACCGGGGCTCAGCCCCAGCATTTT	CASKTGAQPQHF
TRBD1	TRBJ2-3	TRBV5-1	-	TGCGCCAGCAGCTTGGCCAAGGGGACAGGGTGGGGAAGCACAGATACGCAGTATTTT	CASSLAKGTGWGSTDTQYF
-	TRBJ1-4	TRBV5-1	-	TGCGCCAGCAGCTTAGGCGGTGCAACTAATGAAAAACTGTTTTTT	CASSLGGATNEKLFF
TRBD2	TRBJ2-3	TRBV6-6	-	TGTGCCAGCAGTTACTCGCGGGGGACCACAGATACGCAGTATTTT	CASSYSRGTTDTQYF
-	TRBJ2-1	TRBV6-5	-	TGTGCCAGCACCCGAAACAATGAGCAGTTCTTC	CASTRNNEQFF
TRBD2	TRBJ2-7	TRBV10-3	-	TGTGCCATCAGTGAGTCTGGGATAGCGGGGGCCGGGTACGAGCAGTACTTC	CAISESGIAGAGYEQYF
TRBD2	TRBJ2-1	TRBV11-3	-	TGTGCCAGCAGCTCAACGGAGCCGGGGGGGCTCAGAAATGAGCAGTTCTTC	CASSSTEPGGLRNEQFF
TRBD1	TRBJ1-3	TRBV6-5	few	TGTGCCAGCAGTTACTCGAGGGGGACAGTCGGAAACACCATATATTTT	CASSYSRGTVGNTIYF
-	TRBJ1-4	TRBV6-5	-	TGTGCCAGCAGTTACTCGGGACACCAGAATGAAAAACTGTTTTTT	CASSYSGHQNEKLFF
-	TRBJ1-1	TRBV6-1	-	TGTGCCAGCAGTGAGGGGTGGGGGCGCACTGAAGCTTTCTTT	CASSEGWGRTEAFF
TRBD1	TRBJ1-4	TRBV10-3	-	TGTGCCATCAGTGGGACAGGGGTAGGTGAAAAACTGTTTTTT	CAISGTGVGEKLFF
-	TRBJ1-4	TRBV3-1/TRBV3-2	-	TGTGCCAGCAGCCAAGACACTAATGAAAAACTGTTTTTT	CASSQDTNEKLFF
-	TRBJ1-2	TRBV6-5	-	TGTGCCAGCAGGGATCATCAGGGGTCGGACTATGGCTACACCTTC	CASRDHQGSDYGYTF
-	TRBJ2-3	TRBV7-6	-	TGTGCCAGCAGCTTAGCAGGGGTTGGGGATACGCAGTATTTT	CASSLAGVGDTQYF